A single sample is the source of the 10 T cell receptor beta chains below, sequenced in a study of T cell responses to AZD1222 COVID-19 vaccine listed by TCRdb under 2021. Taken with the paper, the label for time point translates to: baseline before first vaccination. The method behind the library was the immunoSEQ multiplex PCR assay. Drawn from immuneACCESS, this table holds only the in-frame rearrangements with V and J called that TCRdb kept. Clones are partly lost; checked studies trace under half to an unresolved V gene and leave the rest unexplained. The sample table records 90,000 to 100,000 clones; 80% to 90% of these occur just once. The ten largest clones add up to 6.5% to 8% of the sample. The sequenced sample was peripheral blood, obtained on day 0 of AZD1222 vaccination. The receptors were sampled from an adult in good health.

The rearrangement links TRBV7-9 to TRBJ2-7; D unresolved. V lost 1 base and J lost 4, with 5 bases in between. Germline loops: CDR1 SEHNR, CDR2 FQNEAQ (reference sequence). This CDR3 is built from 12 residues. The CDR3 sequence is CASSLVGYEQYF. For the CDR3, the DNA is TGTGCCAGCAGCTTAGTAGGATACGAGCAGTACTTC. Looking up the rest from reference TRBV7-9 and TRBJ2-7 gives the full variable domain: DTGVSQNPRHKITKRGQNVTFRCDPISEHNRLYWYRQTLGQGPEFLTYFQNEAQLEKSRLLSDRFSAERPKGSFSTLEIQRTEQGDSAMYLCASSLVGYEQYFGPGTRLTVT.

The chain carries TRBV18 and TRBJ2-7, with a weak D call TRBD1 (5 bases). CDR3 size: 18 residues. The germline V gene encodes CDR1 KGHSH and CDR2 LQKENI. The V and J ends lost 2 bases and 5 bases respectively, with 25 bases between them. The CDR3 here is CASSPYIPGGQGNDEQYF. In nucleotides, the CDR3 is TGTGCCAGCTCACCATATATTCCCGGTGGGCAGGGTAACGACGAGCAGTACTTC.

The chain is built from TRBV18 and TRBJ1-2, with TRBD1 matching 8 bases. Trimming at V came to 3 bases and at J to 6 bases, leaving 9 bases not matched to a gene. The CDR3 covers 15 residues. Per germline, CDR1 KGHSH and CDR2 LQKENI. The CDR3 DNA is TGTGCCAGCTCACCGCGACAGGGGCTACAACATGGCTACACCTTC. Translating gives CASSPRQGLQHGYTF. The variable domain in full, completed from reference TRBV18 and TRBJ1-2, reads NAGVMQNPRHLVRRRGQEARLRCSPMKGHSHVYWYRQLPEEGLKFMVYLQKENIIDESGMPKERFSAEFPKEGPSILRIQQVVRGDSAAYFCASSPRQGLQHGYTFGSGTRLTVV.

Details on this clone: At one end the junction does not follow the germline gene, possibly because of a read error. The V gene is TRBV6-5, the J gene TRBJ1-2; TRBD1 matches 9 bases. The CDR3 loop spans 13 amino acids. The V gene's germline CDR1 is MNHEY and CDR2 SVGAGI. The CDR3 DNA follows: TGTGCCAGCAGTTACCCGGGACAGGGAGGGCACTACTTC. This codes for CASSYPGQGGHYF.

The CDR3 region has the DNA TGTGCCAGCAGTGAATCACAGGAAAATCAGCCCCAGCATTTT. Its translation is CASSESQENQPQHF. V is TRBV25-1 and J is TRBJ1-5, with D tentatively TRBD1 (5 bases). CDR1 MGHDK and CDR2 SYGVNS come from the germline V gene. V was trimmed by 1 base and J by 4 bases, leaving 8 bases between them. The CDR3 consists of 14 residues. The whole variable domain, filled in from reference TRBV25-1 and TRBJ1-5, reads EADIYQTPRYLVIGTGKKITLECSQTMGHDKMYWYQQDPGMELHLIHYSYGVNSTEKGDLSSESTVSRIRTEHFPLTLESARPSHTSQYLCASSESQENQPQHFGDGTRLSIL.

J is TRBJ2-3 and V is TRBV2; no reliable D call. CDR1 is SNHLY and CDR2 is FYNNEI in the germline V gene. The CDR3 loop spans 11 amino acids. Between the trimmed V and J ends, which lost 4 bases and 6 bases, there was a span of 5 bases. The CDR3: CASSAKDTQYF. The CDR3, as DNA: TGTGCCAGCAGTGCAAAGGATACGCAGTATTTT.

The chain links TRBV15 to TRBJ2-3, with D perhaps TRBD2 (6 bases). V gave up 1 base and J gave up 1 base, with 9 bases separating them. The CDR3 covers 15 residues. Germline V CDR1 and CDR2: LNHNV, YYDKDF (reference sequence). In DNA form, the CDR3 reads TGTGCCACCAGCAGAGGCGGGACTGGCACAGATACGCAGTATTTT. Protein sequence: CATSRGGTGTDTQYF.

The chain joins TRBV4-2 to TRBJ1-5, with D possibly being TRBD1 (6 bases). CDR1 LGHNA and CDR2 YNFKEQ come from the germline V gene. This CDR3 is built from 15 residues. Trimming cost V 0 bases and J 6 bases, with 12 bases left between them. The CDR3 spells CASSQETGGFQPQHF. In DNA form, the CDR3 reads TGTGCCAGCAGCCAAGAGACAGGCGGATTTCAGCCCCAGCATTTT.

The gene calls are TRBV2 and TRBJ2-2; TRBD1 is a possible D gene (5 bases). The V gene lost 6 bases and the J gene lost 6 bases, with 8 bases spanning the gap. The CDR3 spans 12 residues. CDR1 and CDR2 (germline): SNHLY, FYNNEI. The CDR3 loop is CASRGQAGELFF. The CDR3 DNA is TGTGCCAGCAGGGGGCAGGCCGGGGAGCTGTTTTTT.

The CDR3 here is CASSLQQGGSEKLFF. CDR3 nucleotides: TGTGCCAGCAGCTTACAGCAGGGTGGAAGTGAAAAACTGTTTTTT. The V and J genes are TRBV11-2 and TRBJ1-4, with D maybe TRBD1 (5 bases). CDR1 and CDR2 from the germline V gene are SGHAT and FQNNGV. The CDR3 has 15 residues. Trimming took off 2 bases at V and 7 bases at J, with 14 bases between the two ends.